The clone carrying this T cell receptor beta chain was counted ten times or more. The sample is drawn from a study of blood T cell repertoires in COVID-19. The ends were cut back, 4 bases at V and 4 bases at J, with 21 bases in the middle. Germline loops: CDR1 SGHNT, CDR2 YYREEE (reference sequence). CDR3 length: 18 residues. Here immunoSEQ multiplex PCR was the method, and the copy in TCRdb shows in-frame clones only, minus some. The data contain approximately 200,000 clones, approximately 80% of them seen just once; the ten biggest clones take up around 9%. Sequenced material: PBMCs or T cells enriched from blood (not recorded which). The V and J genes are TRBV5-4 and TRBJ1-6; D remains unclear. The receptor was derived from a man aged 35-49 years who had recovered from COVID-19. This CDR3 reads CASSPDTSPPRYNSPLHF. The CDR3 DNA follows: TGTGCCAGCAGCCCAGACACGAGCCCGCCAAGATATAATTCACCCCTCCACTTT. Combining the CDR3 with reference TRBV5-4 and TRBJ1-6 gives the whole variable domain ETGVTQSPTHLIKTRGQQVTLRCSSQSGHNTVSWYQQALGQGPQFIFQYYREEENGRGNFPPRFSGLQFPNYSSELNVNALELDDSALYLCASSPDTSPPRYNSPLHFGNGTRLTVT.